Listed below are T cell receptor beta chains from one sample, sequenced in a study of blood T cell repertoires in COVID-19. The assay was immunoSEQ multiplex PCR, and TCRdb's table has in-frame clones only and misses some. The sample contains hundreds of thousands of clones, roughly 87% of which appear only once. Sequencing was performed on peripheral blood. These receptor sequences come from a woman aged 18-29 years who had recovered from COVID-19. CDR3s leave out the opening cysteine and the closing phenylalanine or tryptophan. Fields, in order: V gene, CDR3 protein.

V gene: TRBV6-5; CDR3 protein: ASTREVRDIQY
V gene: TRBV2; CDR3 protein: ASQTGVGTDTQY
V gene: TRBV3-1/TRBV3-2; CDR3 protein: ADQRLEQETQY
V gene: TRBV7-6; CDR3 protein: ASSPSGSDGYT
V gene: TRBV7-2; CDR3 protein: ASRDRGQYEQY
V gene: TRBV7-8; CDR3 protein: ASSPLAGGRTGELF
V gene: TRBV4-1; CDR3 protein: ASSQATGFGTQY
V gene: TRBV5-6; CDR3 protein: ASSWGQTEQF
V gene: TRBV28; CDR3 protein: ASRTQGAGNEKLF
V gene: TRBV7-6; CDR3 protein: ASSSGTGESNQPQH
V gene: TRBV3-1/TRBV3-2; CDR3 protein: ASSYNEAPGQIYNEQF
V gene: TRBV30; CDR3 protein: AWSVQGTNQPQH
V gene: TRBV7-3; CDR3 protein: ASSFEAADTGELF
V gene: TRBV6-5; CDR3 protein: ASSYTGQFNEQF
V gene: TRBV6-1; CDR3 protein: ASSERTGGYNEQF
V gene: TRBV6-5; CDR3 protein: ASSYTEVGEAF
V gene: TRBV7-2; CDR3 protein: ASSLTWGVQDTQY
V gene: TRBV6-5; CDR3 protein: ASSYSAEGYEQY
V gene: TRBV6-6; CDR3 protein: ASSYTTGNEQF
V gene: TRBV7-9; CDR3 protein: ASIPPGTATEAF
V gene: TRBV9; CDR3 protein: ASSGANEKLF
V gene: TRBV18; CDR3 protein: ASSSRDQETQY
V gene: TRBV7-9; CDR3 protein: ASSCLGAGVCEQY
V gene: TRBV30; CDR3 protein: AWGDTTIYNEQF
V gene: TRBV4-3; CDR3 protein: ASSQDQGLNTEAF
V gene: TRBV4-1; CDR3 protein: ASSQDFLAISYEQY
V gene: TRBV3-1/TRBV3-2; CDR3 protein: ASSQIFLDSTEAF
V gene: TRBV25-1; CDR3 protein: ASSGFGGSGHTGELF
V gene: TRBV20-1; CDR3 protein: SAVDSRHT
V gene: TRBV19; CDR3 protein: ASSIGGSNQPQH
V gene: TRBV7-3; CDR3 protein: ASSLRQGPDTQY
V gene: TRBV27; CDR3 protein: ASSPTGSTEAF
V gene: TRBV5-1; CDR3 protein: ASSLEAGGLTDTQY
V gene: TRBV5-6; CDR3 protein: ASSIGTGSVETQY
V gene: TRBV5-1; CDR3 protein: ASSLPTGGDYGYT
V gene: TRBV25-1; CDR3 protein: ASSEFVEQDNYGYT
V gene: TRBV10-2; CDR3 protein: ATRADEQF